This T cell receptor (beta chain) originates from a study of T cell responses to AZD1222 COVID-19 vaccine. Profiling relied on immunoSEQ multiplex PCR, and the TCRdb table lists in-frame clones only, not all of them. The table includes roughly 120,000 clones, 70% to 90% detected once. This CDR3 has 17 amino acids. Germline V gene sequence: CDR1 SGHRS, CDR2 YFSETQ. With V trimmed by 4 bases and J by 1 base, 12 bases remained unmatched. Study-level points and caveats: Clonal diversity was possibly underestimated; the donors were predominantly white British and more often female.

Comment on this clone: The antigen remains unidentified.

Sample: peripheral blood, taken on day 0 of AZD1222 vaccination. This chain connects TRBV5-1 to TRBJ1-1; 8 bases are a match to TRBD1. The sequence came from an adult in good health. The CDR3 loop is CASSLTGGSGGNTEAFF. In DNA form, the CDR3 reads TGCGCCAGCAGCCTCACAGGGGGAAGTGGAGGGAACACTGAAGCTTTCTTT.